The 25 T cell receptor beta chains given below trace back to one sample, sequenced in a study of CD4 T cells in relation to SARS-CoV-2 and coronaviruses. TCRdb's copy holds only in-frame clones and misses some; the assay was immunoSEQ multiplex PCR. This sample carries roughly 57,000 clones, approximately 90% of them seen once, and the ten largest clones take approximately 1.5%. The unexposed donors gave CD4+ T cells in about 2010-2018, prior to COVID-19. The sequenced sample consisted of memory CD4+ T cells from PBMCs. Receptors originate from a human donor in good health.

In the case of this clone: Other DNA sequences in this sample translate to the same CDR3. V and J are TRBV5-1 and TRBJ1-5, with TRBD1 matching over 9 bases. Germline assignment: CDR1 SGHRS and CDR2 YFSETQ. V lost 0 bases, J lost 2 bases, and 0 bases stayed unmatched. The CDR3 totals 15 residues. The CDR3 DNA reads as TGCGCCAGCAGCTTGGGACAGGGGGGCAATCAGCCCCAGCATTTT. This encodes CASSLGQGGNQPQHF.

This rearrangement joins TRBV7-6 to TRBJ2-2; no firm D call. The CDR3 is made up of 16 amino acids. CDR1 and CDR2 (germline): SGHVS, FNYEAQ. V shed 1 base and J shed 4 bases, with 13 bases lying between them. The CDR3 reads CASSLGNGRTTGELFF. As DNA, the CDR3 is TGTGCCAGCAGCTTAGGGAACGGCAGAACCACCGGGGAGCTGTTTTTT.

The gene calls are TRBV7-2 and TRBJ2-7; D is uncertain. Trimming pared 8 bases from V and 4 bases from J, leaving 9 bases between. The V gene's germline CDR1 is SGHTA and CDR2 FQGNSA. The CDR3 length is 11 residues. The CDR3 here is CASARWYEQYF. The CDR3 nucleotides read TGTGCCAGCGCTAGGTGGTACGAGCAGTACTTC.

V usage is TRBV18 and J usage is TRBJ1-4; D ambiguous. Germline values: CDR1 KGHSH, CDR2 LQKENI. This CDR3 spans 13 amino acids. The ends were cut back, 3 bases at V and 8 bases at J, with 10 bases in the middle. The CDR3 spells CASSPAGKEKLFF. The CDR3 bases are TGTGCCAGCTCACCCGCGGGGAAGGAAAAACTGTTTTTT.

This chain uses TRBV3-1 (or the pseudogene TRBV3-2) with TRBJ1-2; D is uncertain. Germline assignment: CDR1 LGHDT and CDR2 YNNKEL (reference sequence). Trimming removed 1 base at V and 8 bases at J, with 8 bases between. This CDR3 spans 12 amino acids. The CDR3 bases are TGTGCCAGCAGCCAAGTTGAAGCGGGCTACACCTTC. Its translation is CASSQVEAGYTF.

The gene calls are TRBV5-1 and TRBJ2-7, with 12 nucleotides matching TRBD2. The V gene's germline CDR1 is SGHRS and CDR2 YFSETQ. This CDR3 is 18 amino acids long. V was clipped by 3 bases and J by 0 bases; unmatched bases: 10. The CDR3 DNA reads TGCGCCAGCAGCTCTAAGACTAGCGGGAGCCTTAGCTCCTACGAGCAGTACTTC. Its protein product is CASSSKTSGSLSSYEQYF.

V usage is TRBV9 and J usage is TRBJ2-1, with no clear D. The CDR3 is made up of 12 amino acids. Germline V CDR1 and CDR2: SGDLS, YYNGEE. The ends were cut back, 4 bases at V and 9 bases at J, with 11 bases in the middle. The CDR3 DNA follows: TGTGCCAGCAGCAAACCAGATGTTGAGCAGTTCTTC. It encodes CASSKPDVEQFF.

The chain employs TRBV25-1 and TRBJ1-6; the match to TRBD1 covers 9 bases. V was pared by 8 bases and J by 10 bases, with 12 bases of the junction left unmatched. Germline V lookup: CDR1 MGHDK, CDR2 SYGVNS. The CDR3 covers 15 residues. CDR3 protein: CASCEQGAHASPLHF. In DNA, the CDR3 is TGTGCCAGCTGCGAACAGGGGGCGCATGCATCACCCCTCCACTTT.

V is TRBV12-3 or TRBV12-4 and J is TRBJ2-7, with D hard to call. This CDR3 is built from 13 residues. V was cut by 2 bases and J by 6 bases, with 11 bases left in between. The CDR3 DNA reads as TGTGCCAGCAGTTTAAGTGGTCTGGGCGAGCAGTACTTC. This codes for CASSLSGLGEQYF.

This chain links TRBV5-8 with TRBJ1-5; D is unresolved. The length of the CDR3 is 14 residues. The V and J ends lost 5 bases and 2 bases respectively, with 11 bases between them. CDR1 is SGHTS, CDR2 YDEGEE, per germline. The CDR3 here is CASSSERGNQPQHF. As DNA, the CDR3 is TGTGCCAGCAGTTCTGAAAGGGGCAATCAGCCCCAGCATTTT.

V is TRBV24-1 and J is TRBJ1-6, with D hard to call. Germline CDR1 reads KGHDR; CDR2 reads SFDVKD. The CDR3 spans 14 residues. Trimming took off 0 bases at V and 13 bases at J, with 12 bases between the two ends. In DNA form, the CDR3 reads TGTGCCACCAGTGATTTGGGAGGATCGATCCCCCTCCACTTT. Amino acid sequence: CATSDLGGSIPLHF.

The chain uses TRBV10-1 and TRBJ2-5; D ambiguous. V lost 0 bases, J lost 5 bases, and 10 bases lay in between. CDR3 length: 14 amino acids. Germline V gene sequence: CDR1 WNHNN, CDR2 SYGVQD (reference sequence). CDR3 region: CASSESTGWETQYF. In nucleotides, the CDR3 is TGCGCCAGCAGTGAGTCGACCGGGTGGGAGACCCAGTACTTC.

This clone has just one count. The chain has TRBV7-8 and TRBJ2-7, with 9 bases identical to TRBD1. This CDR3 has 16 amino acids. V shed 6 bases, J shed 7 bases, and the junction held 16 bases outside the gene matches. Germline CDR1 and CDR2: SGHVS and FQNEAQ. The CDR3 DNA sequence: TGTGCCAGCAGACGTACACCCGGGACAGGGTTAAGGGAGCAGTACTTC. Its protein is CASRRTPGTGLREQYF.

This chain connects TRBV19 to TRBJ2-1, with a possible D match to TRBD1 (5 bases). Trimming removed 4 bases from V and 6 bases from J, with 22 bases in between. The CDR3 has 17 residues. In germline, CDR1 is LNHDA, CDR2 SQIVND (reference sequence). CDR3 loop: CASSTSSWAGSGNEQFF. DNA of the CDR3: TGTGCCAGTAGTACCTCCTCTTGGGCAGGGTCGGGCAATGAGCAGTTCTTC.

This clone was picked up a small number of times. The chain uses TRBV24-1 and TRBJ2-3; possibly TRBD1 or TRBD2 for D (5 bases each). Germline loops: CDR1 KGHDR, CDR2 SFDVKD. Trimming took off 0 bases at V and 0 bases at J, with 9 bases between the two ends. The CDR3 has 16 amino acids. CDR3 in DNA: TGTGCCACCAGTGATTTGACGGGACCCAGCACAGATACGCAGTATTTT. This gives the protein CATSDLTGPSTDTQYF.

The gene calls are TRBV28 and TRBJ2-3; 8 positions agree with TRBD2. The V and J ends lost 3 bases and 4 bases, in that order; junction bases with no gene match: 6. The CDR3 runs 15 residues. The V gene's germline CDR1 is MDHEN and CDR2 SYDVKM. The CDR3 DNA reads as TGTGCCAGCAGTTTGCCGGGAGGGCCTTCAGATACGCAGTATTTT. Translating it yields CASSLPGGPSDTQYF.

A word on this clone: Other DNA variants within this sample encode the same CDR3. This chain joins TRBV18 and TRBJ2-5; 8 bases line up with TRBD1. Germline assignment: CDR1 KGHSH and CDR2 LQKENI. This CDR3 spans 15 amino acids. V trimming: 0 bases; J trimming: 5 bases; junction bases outside the gene matches: 5. Here the CDR3 DNA reads TGTGCCAGCTCACCACCCCAGGGGGCCGGGGAGACCCAGTACTTC. Translation: CASSPPQGAGETQYF.

This clone has just one count. The V and J genes are TRBV6-1 and TRBJ2-7, with 10 bases aligning to TRBD2. Germline CDR1 is MNHNS and CDR2 is SASEGT. The CDR3 is 16 amino acids. J gave up 6 bases and V 4 bases, and 12 bases lay outside the gene matches. CDR3 bases: TGTGCCAGCAGTGGGGGGGGGCTAGCGGGGGCAGGCGAGCAGTACTTC. Its protein product is CASSGGGLAGAGEQYF.

This clone turned up a few times. The V and J genes are TRBV7-9 and TRBJ1-2, with TRBD1 identical over 8 bases. V gave up 4 bases and J gave up 7 bases; unmatched junction bases: 8. Germline V lookup: CDR1 SEHNR, CDR2 FQNEAQ (reference sequence). The CDR3 totals 14 residues. In nucleotides, the CDR3 is TGTGCCAGCAGCTCCCAGGGGGCGTCAAGTGGCTACACCTTC. Its translation is CASSSQGASSGYTF.

This chain joins TRBV7-9 and TRBJ2-3; 10 nucleotides agree with TRBD1. The V segment lost 5 bases and the J segment 6 bases; nucleotides outside the gene matches: 8. The germline V gene encodes CDR1 SEHNR and CDR2 FQNEAQ (reference sequence). CDR3 length: 15 amino acids. CDR3 DNA sequence: TGTGCCAGCAGCCCCGGGGACAGGGGATTTGATACGCAGTATTTT. It yields the protein CASSPGDRGFDTQYF.

V gene TRBV7-3 combines with J gene TRBJ2-1; 12 positions agree with TRBD1. V gave up 6 bases and J gave up 9 bases; unmatched junction bases: 9. The V gene's germline CDR1 is SGHTA and CDR2 FQGTGA. The CDR3 covers 15 residues. The CDR3 region has the DNA TGTGCCAGCAGTCGGGGGGACAGGGGGCGAGGTGAGCAGTTCTTC. As protein: CASSRGDRGRGEQFF.

V is TRBV5-1 and J is TRBJ2-2, with 7 bases that match TRBD1. The CDR3 is 18 residues long. The ends lost 0 bases at V and 1 base at J; junction bases unmatched: 9. Germline V CDR1 and CDR2: SGHRS, YFSETQ. The CDR3 nucleotides are TGCGCCAGCAGCTTGGTGGCCCCTACAGGGGTGAACACCGGGGAGCTGTTTTTT. Protein: CASSLVAPTGVNTGELFF. Complete variable domain (other parts from reference TRBV5-1 and TRBJ2-2): KAGVTQTPRYLIKTRGQQVTLSCSPISGHRSVSWYQQTPGQGLQFLFEYFSETQRNKGNFPGRFSGRQFSNSRSEMNVSTLELGDSALYLCASSLVAPTGVNTGELFFGEGSRLTVL.

The V gene is TRBV2, the J gene TRBJ2-7; D is uncertain. The germline V gene encodes CDR1 SNHLY and CDR2 FYNNEI. Deletions cut 2 bases from V and 9 bases from J, with 17 bases between. The CDR3 contains 14 residues. The CDR3 is CASSEWYGPQTQYF. The CDR3 nucleotides read TGTGCCAGCAGTGAATGGTACGGGCCACAGACGCAGTACTTC.

V and J are TRBV7-9 and TRBJ2-7, with a tentative D call TRBD1 (6 bases). CDR1 is SEHNR, CDR2 FQNEAQ, per germline (reference sequence). Deletions cut 5 bases from V and 6 bases from J, with 11 bases between. The CDR3 runs to 12 residues. CDR3 coding DNA: TGTGCCAGCAGCCAACAGGGTGTCGAGCAGTACTTC. Translation: CASSQQGVEQYF.

This chain uses TRBV7-2 with TRBJ1-5, with 7 nucleotides matching TRBD1. The V gene end was trimmed by 5 bases and the J gene end by 7 bases; junction bases not matched to a gene: 5. Germline V gene sequence: CDR1 SGHTA, CDR2 FQGNSA. The CDR3 spans 13 residues. CDR3 loop: CASSGDREQPQHF. The CDR3 DNA reads as TGTGCCAGCAGCGGAGACAGGGAACAGCCCCAGCATTTT.